A single TCR beta chain is shown here with its context. A much more abundant neighbour one base away suggests this may be a read error. It was with a sample-barcoded 5' primer and a J-beta primer mix that a second PCR of roughly 7 to 12 cycles was run. One entry per CDR3 protein, called by TCRdb with MiXCR from the 5' RACE reads. This table has approximately 1.5 million distinct CDR3 sequences, about 31% appearing once. These data belong to a study of blood T cells in healthy people across ages. The CDR3 loop spans 16 amino acids. CDR1 is SEHNR and CDR2 is FQNEAQ in the germline V gene (reference sequence).

The V gene is TRBV7-9, the J gene TRBJ1-1; D unclear. Sequenced: blood. The TCR sequence derives from a woman aged 25 to 39 in good health. The CDR3 sequence: CANSLGFGRAGTEAFF. CDR3 nucleotide sequence: TGTGCCAACAGCTTAGGGTTTGGTCGTGCGGGCACTGAAGCTTTCTTT.